Following are 15 T cell receptor beta chains from one sample sequenced in a study of blood T cell repertoires in COVID-19 (dated by TCRdb to about 2020). The library was obtained by the immunoSEQ multiplex PCR assay. This is the immuneACCESS table as TCRdb keeps it, with only in-frame sequences that have V and J called. A part of the clones is gone; compared with another copy, unresolved V genes explain less than half, and the rest is unexplained. The sample table lists some 50,000 clones, roughly 86% of them with a count of one. Jointly, the top ten make up around 2.2% of the sample. Sequencing was performed on peripheral blood. Every receptor here comes from a woman in her sixties or seventies with acute or convalescent COVID-19.

This rearrangement joins TRBV29-1 to TRBJ1-2; 7 nucleotides agree with TRBD1. The CDR3 length is 10 residues. V lost 4 bases to trimming and J lost 11 bases; unmatched junction nucleotides: 4. Germline-derived CDR1 and CDR2 are SQVTM and ANQGSEA. The CDR3 nucleotides read TGCAGCGTTGGGGACAGCGATTACACCTTC. Amino acid sequence: CSVGDSDYTF.

This clone has just one count. The chain couples TRBV5-1 to TRBJ2-7; D ambiguous. The CDR3 contains 14 residues. CDR1 is SGHRS and CDR2 is YFSETQ in the germline V gene. The V end was cut by 0 bases, the J end by 3 bases, with 10 bases between. The CDR3 here is CASSLGTVDYEQYF. CDR3 DNA sequence: TGCGCCAGCAGCTTGGGTACAGTTGACTACGAGCAGTACTTC.

This chain uses TRBV15 with TRBJ2-2; 10 bases are shared with TRBD1. V shed 1 base, J shed 4 bases, and the junction held 3 bases outside the gene matches. This CDR3 contains 16 residues. CDR1 and CDR2 from the germline V gene are LNHNV and YYDKDF (reference sequence). The CDR3 DNA reads TGTGCCACCAGCAGAGGGCGGACAGGGGGCACCGGGGAGCTGTTTTTT. Protein sequence: CATSRGRTGGTGELFF. Based on the CDR3 plus reference TRBV15 and TRBJ2-2, the full variable domain is DAMVIQNPRYQVTQFGKPVTLSCSQTLNHNVMYWYQQKSSQAPKLLFHYYDKDFNNEADTPDNFQSRRPNTSFCFLDIRSPGLGDTAMYLCATSRGRTGGTGELFFGEGSRLTVL.

The chain joins TRBV6-1 to TRBJ1-1; 7 positions agree with TRBD1. Per the germline V gene, CDR1 is MNHNS and CDR2 is SASEGT. J was trimmed by 1 base and V by 4 bases; bases with no gene match: 12. The CDR3 runs to 17 residues. CDR3 DNA sequence: TGTGCCAGCAGTGCACGTCGTTCAGGGGGTGGGAACACTGAAGCTTTCTTT. Its protein is CASSARRSGGGNTEAFF.

This chain joins TRBV4-1 and TRBJ1-5; D is possibly TRBD1 (6 bases). Germline CDR1 MGHRA, CDR2 YSYEKL. This CDR3 spans 16 amino acids. V was cut by 0 bases and J by 6 bases, with 15 bases left in between. CDR3: CASSQDRDTGFQPQHF. The CDR3 DNA follows: TGCGCCAGCAGCCAAGATAGGGACACGGGATTTCAGCCCCAGCATTTT.

This clone was counted between two and nine times. The chain carries TRBV6-5 and TRBJ1-4, with 8 bases identical to TRBD1. With 6 bases clipped from V and 8 bases from J, the junction kept 11 bases outside the gene matches. Germline CDR1 reads MNHEY; CDR2 reads SVGAGI. The CDR3 is made up of 15 amino acids. CDR3 protein: CASRAGPGQDEKLFF. For the CDR3, the DNA is TGTGCCAGCAGGGCCGGACCGGGACAGGACGAAAAACTGTTTTTT.

The chain is built from TRBV20-1 and TRBJ1-2; a weak D match, TRBD1 (6 bases). Trimming removed 3 bases from V and 4 bases from J, with 9 bases in between. Germline V gives CDR1 DFQATT, CDR2 SNEGSKA (reference sequence). The CDR3 extends over 12 amino acids. For the CDR3, the DNA is TGCAGTGCTAGTAGGGACACCTATGGCTACACCTTC. Translating it yields CSASRDTYGYTF.

This chain connects TRBV7-9 to TRBJ2-3; 7 nucleotides align to TRBD2. Germline V CDR1 and CDR2: SEHNR, FQNEAQ (reference sequence). This CDR3 comprises 17 residues. Trimming at V came to 4 bases and at J to 4 bases, leaving 14 bases not matched to a gene. This chain's CDR3 is CASSYPMGGSGSDTQYF. CDR3 sequence (DNA): TGTGCCAGCAGCTACCCCATGGGAGGGAGTGGTTCAGATACGCAGTATTTT.

The rearrangement links TRBV5-1 to TRBJ1-1, with D hard to call. The germline V gene has CDR1 SGHRS and CDR2 YFSETQ. V lost 8 bases, J lost 11 bases, and 10 bases lay in between. The CDR3 sequence is 9 residues long. CDR3 protein: CASRTRAFF. In DNA form, the CDR3 reads TGCGCCAGTCGTACGAGGGCTTTCTTT.

In this sample, this clone turned up once. V and J are TRBV30 and TRBJ1-2; 8 bases match TRBD1. Per germline, CDR1 GTSNPN and CDR2 SVGIG (reference sequence). Trimming at V came to 0 bases and at J to 6 bases, leaving 9 bases not matched to a gene. The CDR3 spans 15 residues. The CDR3 loop is CAWSVLGRGRDGYTF. CDR3 in DNA: TGTGCCTGGAGTGTACTGGGCAGGGGGCGTGATGGCTACACCTTC.

This clone showed up just once. The chain recombines TRBV19 with TRBJ1-5; D uncertain. CDR1 LNHDA and CDR2 SQIVND come from the germline V gene (reference sequence). There are 14 residues in the CDR3. Trimming cost V 5 bases and J 4 bases, with 12 bases left between them. The CDR3 DNA reads TGTGCCAGTAGTGCAATGAGGGATAATCAGCCCCAGCATTTT. It encodes CASSAMRDNQPQHF.

This rearrangement joins TRBV28 to TRBJ1-4; 7 positions match TRBD1. Trimming cost V 5 bases and J 15 bases; bases outside gene matches: 15. The CDR3 totals 14 residues. Germline loops: CDR1 MDHEN, CDR2 SYDVKM. The CDR3 DNA is TGTGCCAGCAGTCCGGGACAGCGGTTATTGGGGGTGTTTTTT. This translates into CASSPGQRLLGVFF.

This rearrangement joins TRBV7-2 to TRBJ1-5, with D possibly TRBD1 on 5 matching bases. The CDR3 sequence is 14 residues long. Germline V gene data show CDR1 as SGHTA and CDR2 as FQGNSA. Trimming took 4 bases from V and 2 from J, leaving 9 bases between them. The CDR3 loop reads CASSWGGGNQPQHF. For the CDR3, the DNA is TGTGCCAGCAGCTGGGGAGGGGGCAATCAGCCCCAGCATTTT.

There are a few counts of this clone. The V call is TRBV5-1, the J call TRBJ2-7, with a tentative D call TRBD1 (5 bases). V dropped 0 bases and J dropped 6 bases, with 13 bases sitting between them. Germline values: CDR1 SGHRS, CDR2 YFSETQ. The CDR3 loop spans 14 amino acids. The CDR3 here is CASSLASGASEQYF. The CDR3 nucleotides are TGCGCCAGCAGCTTGGCCTCTGGGGCTAGCGAGCAGTACTTC. Drawing the rest from reference TRBV5-1 and TRBJ2-7, the complete variable domain is KAGVTQTPRYLIKTRGQQVTLSCSPISGHRSVSWYQQTPGQGLQFLFEYFSETQRNKGNFPGRFSGRQFSNSRSEMNVSTLELGDSALYLCASSLASGASEQYFGPGTRLTVT.

The J gene is TRBJ2-5, the V gene TRBV4-1; D is ambiguous. The V and J ends lost 0 bases and 7 bases respectively, with 9 bases between them. CDR1 and CDR2 from the germline V gene are MGHRA and YSYEKL. This CDR3 has 13 amino acids. In DNA form, the CDR3 reads TGCGCCAGCAGCCAAGAACAGCTGGCGACCCAGTACTTC. Protein product: CASSQEQLATQYF.